This is a list of T cell receptor beta chains from one sample in a study of cytomegalovirus exposure and HLA in healthy donors. Some clones are missing from TCRdb's copy, which holds only in-frame ones; the method was immunoSEQ multiplex PCR. The sample lists about 200,000 clones; 60% to 85% were seen once. Sequenced input: PBMCs. These TCRs come from a man aged 40-50 years in good health and CMV-seronegative. Both conserved end residues are trimmed from each CDR3. Fields, in order: CDR3 protein, J gene, V gene.

ATSLGVTDTQY	TRBJ2-3	TRBV15
ASVPIRGVGTEAF	TRBJ1-1	TRBV11-2
ASSIAGTDYGYT	TRBJ1-2	TRBV5-1
ASSARGTSGNTIY	TRBJ1-3	TRBV6-6
ASSPGTVRETQY	TRBJ2-5	TRBV27
ASSSGQGYEQF	TRBJ2-1	TRBV27
ASSDSRGSTDTQY	TRBJ2-3	TRBV6-4
ASSYLYTNEQF	TRBJ2-1	TRBV6-5
SSYGQGDYGYT	TRBJ1-2	TRBV7-9
ASSYPGSGQNEQF	TRBJ2-1	TRBV6-5
AWSGDTGNTIY	TRBJ1-3	TRBV30
ASSPGYEQY	TRBJ2-7	TRBV7-2
ASSRTGNGELF	TRBJ2-2	TRBV4-1
ASSLYVAGELF	TRBJ2-2	TRBV6-5
ASSSSSLQGTYEQY	TRBJ2-7	TRBV28
ASSLGKQIF	TRBJ1-1	TRBV5-4
ASSQEGETGGGTEAF	TRBJ1-1	TRBV4-1
SVEYRGNSYNEQF	TRBJ2-1	TRBV29-1
ASSLGGGEQY	TRBJ2-5	TRBV5-6
ASSSDGGVGTQY	TRBJ2-5	TRBV13
ASSQRGNTGELF	TRBJ2-2	TRBV2
AITRGAGGQETQY	TRBJ2-5	TRBV10-3
ASTRDRSSYEQY	TRBJ2-7	TRBV7-6
ASSASSLGGQGGYT	TRBJ1-2	TRBV6-1
ASSTSGSNEQF	TRBJ2-1	TRBV19
ASSLKREKAHEQF	TRBJ2-1	TRBV5-4
ASSVGQGAFNYGYT	TRBJ1-2	TRBV9
ASSWETGEQY	TRBJ2-7	TRBV5-1
ASSLVGRGETLQY	TRBJ2-7	TRBV7-9
ASSVIPTGAYNEQF	TRBJ2-1	TRBV9
ASSLLERRYNEQF	TRBJ2-1	TRBV27
ASSLTSGSFYEQY	TRBJ2-7	TRBV27
ASSPRTGGTEAF	TRBJ1-1	TRBV27
ASSRTGGGGQPQH	TRBJ1-5	TRBV5-6
ASSLGGWGNQPQH	TRBJ1-5	TRBV27
ASSVSGGNNEQF	TRBJ2-1	TRBV9
ASSQGGRGRSNYGYT	TRBJ1-2	TRBV4-1
ASSQFGGLGYGYT	TRBJ1-2	TRBV4-1
ASRNPDWNYEQY	TRBJ2-7	TRBV2
ASRGQEKGPQH	TRBJ1-5	TRBV2
ASSPQTATYEQY	TRBJ2-7	TRBV18
ASSQDAGRKDYGYT	TRBJ1-2	TRBV4-3
ASSIAGGREPF	TRBJ1-1	TRBV19
ASKFLSSNEKLF	TRBJ1-4	TRBV19
ASKSGVRGYT	TRBJ1-2	TRBV25-1
ASSSGLAGGPETQY	-	TRBV5-1
ASSPWGQPNTEAF	TRBJ1-1	TRBV27
ASSLARASGGLETQY	TRBJ2-5	TRBV7-2
ASSPGGTGELF	TRBJ2-2	TRBV9
ASSLYSSAVPQY	TRBJ2-5	TRBV27